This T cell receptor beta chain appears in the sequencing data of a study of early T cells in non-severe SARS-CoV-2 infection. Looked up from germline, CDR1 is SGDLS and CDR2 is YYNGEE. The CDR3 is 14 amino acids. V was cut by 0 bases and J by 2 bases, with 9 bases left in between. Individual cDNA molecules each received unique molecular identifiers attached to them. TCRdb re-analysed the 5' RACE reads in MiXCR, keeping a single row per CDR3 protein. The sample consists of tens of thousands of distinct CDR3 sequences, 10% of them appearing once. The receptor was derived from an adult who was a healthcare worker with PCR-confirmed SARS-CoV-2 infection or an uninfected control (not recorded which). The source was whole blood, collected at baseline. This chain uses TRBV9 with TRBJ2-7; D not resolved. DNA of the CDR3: TGTGCCAGCAGCGTAGACGCCAGGACCTACGAGCAGTACTTC. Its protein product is CASSVDARTYEQYF.